Included here is one TCR beta chain sequence, with context. Its antigen is as yet unknown. Other DNA sequences in this sample translate to the same CDR3. The investigators split CD4+ cells into a CD45RA+ naive subset and a CD45RA-negative memory subset. Data came from immunoSEQ multiplex PCR; TCRdb stores just in-frame clones and leaves some out. The sample carries about 1.1 million clones, approximately 80% recorded once. This record belongs to a study of shared clonotypes between healthy human individuals. Study-level points and caveats: Clonotypes which were not shared had lower generation probabilities than clonotypes that all four donors shared. Rarefaction revealed incomplete sorted-subset sequencing despite large depth.

Trimming pared 3 bases from V and 0 bases from J, leaving 6 bases between. From germline, CDR1 is SQVTM and CDR2 ANQGSEA. This CDR3 is 13 amino acids long. The chain has TRBV29-1 and TRBJ1-5, with D unclear. The sequencing input was memory CD4+ T cells from PBMCs. Documented subset: CD45RA-negative fraction. The receptor was isolated from a man between 18 and 29 years old in good health. Some clones in this sample may be carry-over from other donors' samples. The CDR3 DNA is TGCAGCGTTGAGGAGAATAGCAATCAGCCCCAGCATTTT. Protein sequence: CSVEENSNQPQHF.